The present TCR beta chain was sequenced within a study of metastatic and nonmetastatic thyroid tumors. Study observations and caveats: Patients with malignant thyroid tumors reportedly had significantly higher TCR beta diversity than those with benign nodules, in blood and tumor.

Prior to thyroid surgery, none of the patients had received any treatment. This clone rates as medium-sized (0.01 to 0.1%). What it binds is unknown. TCRdb re-analyzed the PCR reads through MiXCR. The table lists about 40,000 clones, approximately 20% of them singletons. CDR1 and CDR2 from the germline V gene are SGHAT and FQNNGV. J was trimmed by 7 bases and V by 5 bases; bases with no gene match: 16. The CDR3 covers 16 residues. The genes are TRBV11-2 and TRBJ1-2, with 7 bases that match TRBD1. The sequence was obtained from a female donor with papillary thyroid cancer or a benign thyroid nodule (not recorded which). Some clones in this sample may be carry-over from other donors' samples. Sequences were obtained from tumor tissue. The CDR3 loop is CASSPHGQAILFGYTF. CDR3 DNA sequence: TGTGCCAGCAGCCCCCACGGACAGGCCATCTTGTTTGGCTACACCTTC. The variable domain in full, completed from reference TRBV11-2 and TRBJ1-2, reads EAGVAQSPRYKIIEKRQSVAFWCNPISGHATLYWYQQILGQGPKLLIQFQNNGVVDDSQLPKDRFSAERLKGVDSTLKIQPAKLEDSAVYLCASSPHGQAILFGYTFGSGTRLTVV.